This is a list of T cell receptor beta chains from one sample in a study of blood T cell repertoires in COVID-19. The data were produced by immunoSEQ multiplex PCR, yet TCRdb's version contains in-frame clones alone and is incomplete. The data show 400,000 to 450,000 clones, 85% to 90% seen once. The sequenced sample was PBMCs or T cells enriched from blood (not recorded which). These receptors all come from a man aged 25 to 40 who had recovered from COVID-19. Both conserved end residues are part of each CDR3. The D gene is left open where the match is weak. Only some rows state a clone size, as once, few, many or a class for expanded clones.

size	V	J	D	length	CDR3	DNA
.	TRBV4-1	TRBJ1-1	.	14	CASSQQVMNTEAFF	TGCGCCAGCAGCCAACAGGTGATGAACACTGAAGCTTTCTTT
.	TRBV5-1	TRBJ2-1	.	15	CASSWDSTTYNEQFF	TGCGCCAGCAGTTGGGACTCCACAACCTACAATGAGCAGTTCTTC
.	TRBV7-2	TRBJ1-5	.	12	CASSGRGQPQHF	TGTGCCAGCAGCGGCAGGGGTCAGCCCCAGCATTTT
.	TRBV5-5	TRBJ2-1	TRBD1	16	CASSTWTGAVFNEQFF	TGTGCCAGCAGCACGTGGACAGGGGCGGTTTTTAATGAGCAGTTCTTC
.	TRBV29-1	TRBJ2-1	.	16	CSVEVFRGSGGNEQFF	TGCAGCGTTGAAGTCTTCCGGGGGAGTGGGGGAAATGAGCAGTTCTTC
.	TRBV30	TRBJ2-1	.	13	CASPLASYNEQFF	TGTGCCTCCCCTCTAGCGTCCTACAATGAGCAGTTCTTC
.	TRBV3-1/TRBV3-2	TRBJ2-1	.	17	CASSQSPLAPTYNEQFF	TGTGCCAGCAGCCAATCCCCGCTAGCGCCCACCTACAATGAGCAGTTCTTC
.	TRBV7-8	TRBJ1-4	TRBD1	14	CASSTDRELEKLFF	TGTGCCAGCAGCACAGACAGGGAGCTCGAAAAACTGTTTTTT
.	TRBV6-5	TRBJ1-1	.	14	CASSSRAPVTEAFF	TGTGCCAGCAGTTCCAGGGCCCCGGTTACTGAAGCTTTCTTT
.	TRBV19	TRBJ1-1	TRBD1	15	CASSTPHRGLAEAFF	TGTGCCAGTAGTACCCCGCACAGGGGGCTGGCTGAAGCTTTCTTT
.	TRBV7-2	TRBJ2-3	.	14	CASSPPGFTDTQYF	TGTGCCAGCAGCCCGCCAGGCTTCACAGATACGCAGTATTTT
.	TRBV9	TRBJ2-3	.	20	CASSVVAGNLRELRTDTQYF	TGTGCCAGCAGCGTAGTGGCCGGGAACCTTCGGGAGCTTCGCACAGATACGCAGTATTTT
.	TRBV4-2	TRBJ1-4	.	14	CASSLRRDNEKLFF	TGTGCCAGCAGCCTCCGGCGGGATAATGAAAAACTGTTTTTT
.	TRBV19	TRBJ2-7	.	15	CASSIAHGEVYEQYF	TGTGCCAGTAGTATAGCCCACGGGGAGGTCTACGAGCAGTACTTC
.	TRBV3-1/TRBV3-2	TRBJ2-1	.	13	CASSQEGDKAKFF	TGTGCCAGCAGCCAAGAAGGGGACAAGGCGAAGTTCTTC
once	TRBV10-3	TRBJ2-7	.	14	CAISESQLEYEQYF	TGTGCCATCAGTGAGTCTCAGCTAGAGTACGAGCAGTACTTC
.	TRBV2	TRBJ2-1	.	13	CASSERLVDEQFF	TGTGCCAGCAGTGAAAGACTAGTCGATGAGCAGTTCTTC
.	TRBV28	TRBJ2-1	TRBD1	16	CASSLPGQGMGNEQFF	TGTGCCAGCAGTTTGCCGGGACAGGGGATGGGGAATGAGCAGTTCTTC
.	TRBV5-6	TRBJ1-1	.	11	CASRPVSEAFF	TGTGCCAGCAGACCGGTGTCTGAAGCTTTCTTT
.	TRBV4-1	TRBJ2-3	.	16	CASSQDFPGTVDTQYF	TGCGCCAGCAGCCAAGATTTCCCTGGTACGGTAGATACGCAGTATTTT
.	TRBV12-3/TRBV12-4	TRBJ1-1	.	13	CASSLRTDTEAFF	TGTGCCAGCAGCCTCCGGACAGACACTGAAGCTTTCTTT
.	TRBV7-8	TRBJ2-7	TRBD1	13	CASSPDRGYEQYF	TGTGCCAGCAGCCCGGACAGGGGGTACGAGCAGTACTTC
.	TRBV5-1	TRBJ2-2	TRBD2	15	CASSLGTRRTGELFF	TGCGCCAGCAGCTTGGGGACTAGGCGGACCGGGGAGCTGTTTTTT
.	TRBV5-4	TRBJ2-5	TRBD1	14	CASIRDRGTETQYF	TGTGCCAGCATCCGGGACAGGGGAACGGAGACCCAGTACTTC
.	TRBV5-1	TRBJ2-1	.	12	CASSATGNEQFF	TGCGCCAGCAGCGCTACAGGGAATGAGCAGTTCTTC
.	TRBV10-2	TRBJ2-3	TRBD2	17	CASSESSGLAGTDTQYF	TGCGCCAGCAGTGAGTCGTCAGGACTAGCGGGAACAGATACGCAGTATTTT
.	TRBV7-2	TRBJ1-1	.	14	CASSLKGANTEAFF	TGTGCCAGCAGCTTAAAAGGAGCAAACACTGAAGCTTTCTTT
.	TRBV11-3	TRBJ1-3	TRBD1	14	CASSRDRVSNTIYF	TGTGCCAGCAGCCGGGACAGGGTGTCGAACACCATATATTTT
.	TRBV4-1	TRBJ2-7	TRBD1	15	CASSQLHRGSYEQYF	TGCGCCAGCAGCCAATTGCACAGGGGATCCTACGAGCAGTACTTC
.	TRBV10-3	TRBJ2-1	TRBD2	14	CAISGDSGRNEQFF	TGTGCCATCAGTGGAGATAGCGGGAGGAATGAGCAGTTCTTC
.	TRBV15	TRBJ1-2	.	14	CATSRETGGRGYTF	TGTGCCACCAGCAGAGAAACGGGAGGACGTGGCTACACCTTC
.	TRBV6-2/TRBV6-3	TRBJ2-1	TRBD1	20	CASSYNVYATGKARTNEQFF	TGTGCCAGCAGTTACAATGTGTACGCGACAGGGAAAGCCCGAACCAATGAGCAGTTCTTC
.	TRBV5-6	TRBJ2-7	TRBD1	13	CASSRQGPYEQYF	TGTGCCAGCAGCCGACAGGGGCCCTACGAGCAGTACTTC
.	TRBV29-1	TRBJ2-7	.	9	CSVRGTEYF	TGCAGCGTCCGGGGGACCGAGTACTTC
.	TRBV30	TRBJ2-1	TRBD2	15	CAWSGASGTYNEQFF	TGTGCCTGGAGTGGGGCTAGCGGAACTTACAATGAGCAGTTCTTC